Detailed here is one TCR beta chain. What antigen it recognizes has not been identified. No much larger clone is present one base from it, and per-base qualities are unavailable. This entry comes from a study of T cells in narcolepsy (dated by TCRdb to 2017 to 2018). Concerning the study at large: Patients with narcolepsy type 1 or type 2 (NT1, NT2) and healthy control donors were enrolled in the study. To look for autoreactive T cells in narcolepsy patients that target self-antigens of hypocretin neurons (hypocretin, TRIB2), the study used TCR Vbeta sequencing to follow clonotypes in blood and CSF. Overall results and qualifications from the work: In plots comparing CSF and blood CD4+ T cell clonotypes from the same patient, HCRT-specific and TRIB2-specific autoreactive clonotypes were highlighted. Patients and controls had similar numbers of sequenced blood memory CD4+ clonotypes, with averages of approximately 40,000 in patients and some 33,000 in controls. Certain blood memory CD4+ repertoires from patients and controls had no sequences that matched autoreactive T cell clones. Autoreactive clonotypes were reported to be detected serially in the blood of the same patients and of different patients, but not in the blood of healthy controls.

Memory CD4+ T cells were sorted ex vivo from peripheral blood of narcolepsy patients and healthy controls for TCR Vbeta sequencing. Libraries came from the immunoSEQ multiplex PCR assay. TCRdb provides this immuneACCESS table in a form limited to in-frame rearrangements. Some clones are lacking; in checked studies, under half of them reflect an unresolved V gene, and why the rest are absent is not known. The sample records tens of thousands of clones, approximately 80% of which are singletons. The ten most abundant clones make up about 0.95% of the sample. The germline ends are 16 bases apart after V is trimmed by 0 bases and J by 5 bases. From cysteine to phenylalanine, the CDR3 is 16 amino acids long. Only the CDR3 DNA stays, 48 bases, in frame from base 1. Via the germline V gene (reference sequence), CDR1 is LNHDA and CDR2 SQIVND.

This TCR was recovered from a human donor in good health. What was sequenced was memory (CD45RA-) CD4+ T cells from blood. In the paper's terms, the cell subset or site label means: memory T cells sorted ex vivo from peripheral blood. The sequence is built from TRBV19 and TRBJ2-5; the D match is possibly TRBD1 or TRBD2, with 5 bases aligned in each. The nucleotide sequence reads TGTGCCAGTAGTATAGATCGTTCCGGGGACGGGGAGACCCAGTACTTC. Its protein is CASSIDRSGDGETQYF.